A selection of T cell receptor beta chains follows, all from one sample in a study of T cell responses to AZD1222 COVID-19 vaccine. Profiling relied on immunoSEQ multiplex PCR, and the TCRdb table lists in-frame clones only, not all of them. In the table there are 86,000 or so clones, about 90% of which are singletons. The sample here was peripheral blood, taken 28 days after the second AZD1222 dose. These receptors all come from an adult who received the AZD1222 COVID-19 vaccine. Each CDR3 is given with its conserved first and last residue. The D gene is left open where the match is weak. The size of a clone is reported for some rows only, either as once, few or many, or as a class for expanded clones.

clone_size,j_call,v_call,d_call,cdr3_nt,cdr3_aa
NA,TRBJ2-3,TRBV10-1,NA,TGCGCCAGCAGTGTGGGGGGTGGCACAGATACGCAGTATTTT,CASSVGGGTDTQYF
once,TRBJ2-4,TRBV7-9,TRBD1,TGTGCCAGCAGCGGACAGGGGGAGAACATTCAGTACTTC,CASSGQGENIQYF
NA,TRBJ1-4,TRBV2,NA,TGTGCCAGCAGTGAAAGGTCAAGTGCAACTAATGAAAAACTGTTTTTT,CASSERSSATNEKLFF
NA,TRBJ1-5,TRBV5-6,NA,TGTGCCAGCAGCTTGTTTGGGAGCAATCAGCCCCAGCATTTT,CASSLFGSNQPQHF
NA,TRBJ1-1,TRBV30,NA,TGTGCCTGGAGTGTACTTGATGGCGAAGCTTTCTTT,CAWSVLDGEAFF
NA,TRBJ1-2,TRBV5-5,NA,TGTGCCAGCAGCCGCGTTAGGACCGACTATGGCTACACCTTC,CASSRVRTDYGYTF
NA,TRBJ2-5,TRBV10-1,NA,TGCGCCAGCAGTTCATCTGGGGAGACCCAGTACTTC,CASSSSGETQYF
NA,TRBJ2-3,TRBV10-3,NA,TGTGCCATCAGCCACCCCTTGCAGACTAGCACAGATACGCAGTATTTT,CAISHPLQTSTDTQYF
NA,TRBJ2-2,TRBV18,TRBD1,TGTGCCAGCTCACACGGGAAGACAGGGGTCAACACCGGGGAGCTGTTTTTT,CASSHGKTGVNTGELFF
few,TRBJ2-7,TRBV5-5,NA,TGTGCCAGCAGCTCAGACTCAATCGGGTACTACTACGAGCAGTACTTC,CASSSDSIGYYYEQYF
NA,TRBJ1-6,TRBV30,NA,TGTGCCTGGAGTGTGGGTTCCTATAATTCACCCCTCCACTTT,CAWSVGSYNSPLHF
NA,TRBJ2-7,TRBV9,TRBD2,TGTGCCAGCAGCAGCGGGACTTATAGCTACGAGCAGTACTTC,CASSSGTYSYEQYF
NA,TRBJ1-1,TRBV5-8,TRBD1,TGTGCCAGCATCAAAAGGGCAGGGGGAACACTGGGCACTGAAGCTTTCTTT,CASIKRAGGTLGTEAFF
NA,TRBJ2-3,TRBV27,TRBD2,TGTGCCAGCAGCGACGGGAGGGCCTCAGATACGCAGTATTTT,CASSDGRASDTQYF
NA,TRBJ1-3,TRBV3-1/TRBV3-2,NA,TGTGCCAGCAGCCACACGGCGAGTTCTGGAAACACCATATATTTT,CASSHTASSGNTIYF
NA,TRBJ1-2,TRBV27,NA,TGTGCCAGCAGTTTATCCCGGAACTATGGCTACACCTTC,CASSLSRNYGYTF
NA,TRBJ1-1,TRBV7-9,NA,TGTGCCAGCAGTTTAAAAAGGACGGGAAGGGGCACTGAAGCTTTCTTT,CASSLKRTGRGTEAFF
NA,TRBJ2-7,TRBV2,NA,TGTGCCAGCAGTGGCCCTCTAGCGAAGCAGTACTTC,CASSGPLAKQYF
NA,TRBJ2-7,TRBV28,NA,TGTGCCAGCAGTTCCAGGGGCAAGATCCCCTACGAGCAGTACTTC,CASSSRGKIPYEQYF
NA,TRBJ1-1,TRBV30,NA,TGTGCCTGGAGTGGGGGGCCCAACACTGAAGCTTTCTTT,CAWSGGPNTEAFF
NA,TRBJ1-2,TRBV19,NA,TGTGCCAGTAGTATTTCCAGGGGCGGCTACACCTTC,CASSISRGGYTF